This T cell receptor beta chain was documented in a study of blood T cell repertoires in COVID-19 (dated by TCRdb to the early 2020s). At the level of the whole study: The collaborator samples originated in the United States, Italy and Spain and spanned the acute and convalescent phases of COVID-19. The repertoires were released in a freely available public database intended as a resource for research on the immune response to SARS-CoV-2. Nearly every sample came with metadata listing a de-identified subject ID, COVID-19 status, age in years and sex. Subjects who had been exposed to COVID-19, were actively infected with it, or had recovered from it provided the deeply sampled blood TCRbeta repertoires that made up the dataset. The samples were drawn from the first 160 participants of the ongoing ImmuneRACE study and from more than 1,000 subjects provided by 6 global collaborators. The material from the prospective study consisted of cDNA or gDNA derived from T cells, B-cell-depleted T cells, or PBMCs. Where available, HLA class I and class II types were obtained from metadata supplied by the sample provider rather than from assay-based typing. What the study reported, not specific to this receptor: How much clinical and demographic metadata was included differed by source and by participant, and the metadata was provided uncurated.

Each collaborating institution followed its own protocols to collect whole blood in K2EDTA tubes. Collaborator samples were shipped for TCRbeta analysis as frozen whole blood, isolated PBMCs, or DNA extracted from either sample type. TCRbeta CDR3 regions were amplified from genomic DNA by means of the immunoSEQ Assay, a bias-controlled multiplex PCR. The paper's data handling went like this. Nucleated cell counts per sample were estimated from amplification of reference gene primers within the assay. Sequence reads were collapsed and filtered to measure the absolute abundance of every unique TCRbeta CDR3 rearrangement. Productive Simpson clonality was computed per sample as the square root of Simpson's diversity index over productive rearrangements. TCRdb carries this immuneACCESS record with in-frame sequences only. Its versions omit some clonotypes, under half of them owing to an unresolved V gene in the studies checked, with the rest unexplained. The D gene and trimming were derived from the DNA, and the V and J assignments and clone size from that table. Recorded for this sample are about 42,000 clones; over 75% of them occurred a single time. Together, the top ten hold about 10% of the sample.

Of note for this clone: What antigen it recognizes has not been identified. Per-base qualities were not stored, and no clone one base away is much larger.

V is pruned by 2 bases and J by 6 bases, leaving 12 bases of the junction without a gene match. The germline V gene gives CDR1 as MRHNA and CDR2 as SNTAGT. The CDR3 has 17 amino acids, counting the end cysteine and phenylalanine. This entry keeps only the CDR3 DNA: 51 bases, framed from base 1. This TCR was recovered from a man aged 25-40 years with active or convalescent COVID-19. The receptor chain draws on TRBV6-4 and TRBJ2-3; 9 bases in between match TRBD1. The sequencing sample was made of peripheral blood. The CDR3 sequence is CASSDLQGAQPQDTQYF. The sequenced DNA: TGTGCCAGCAGTGACCTACAGGGGGCCCAACCCCAGGATACGCAGTATTTT.